One sample yielded the 14 T cell receptor beta chains listed below, sequenced in a study of T-cell memory formation after mild COVID-19 (dated by TCRdb to the early 2020s). The library came from 5' RACE. The listed sequencing device is Illumina NovaSeq 6000. TCRdb itself trimmed the public reads at Q25 with fastp, ran MiXCR and retained productive beta chains. Identical CDR3 protein sequences are pooled into one entry, listed with their most common genes and DNA. The sample contains some 200,000 distinct CDR3 sequences, around 9.5% of them found a single time. The ten top clones hold 3.5% to 4% of the sample. The material sequenced was PBMCs or a T cell subset sorted from them (not recorded which). The origin of the receptors is a man between 18 and 35 years old who had mild COVID-19 (a few samples of this study predate the infection). The sample titles of this study are shuffled in the database, so cell type and time point are left out; the donor was told from shared clones.

The sample holds a few counts of this clonotype. This chain joins TRBV4-3 and TRBJ1-3, with a possible D match to TRBD1 (5 bases). The V end lost 1 base, the J end lost 0 bases, and 7 bases lay between the germline ends. The CDR3 length is 15 residues. CDR1 LGHNA and CDR2 YSLEER come from the germline V gene. The CDR3 loop reads CASSQVGLSGNTIYF. DNA for the CDR3: TGCGCCAGCAGCCAAGTGGGGCTCTCTGGAAACACCATATATTTT.

The chain has TRBV6-1 and TRBJ1-6, with 10 bases that match TRBD1. J gave up 11 bases and V 7 bases, and 5 bases lay outside the gene matches. The CDR3 runs 13 residues. CDR1 is MNHNS and CDR2 is SASEGT in the germline V gene. CDR3 DNA: TGTGCCAGCATCGGGACAGGGGTCGCACCCCTCCACTTT. The encoded protein is CASIGTGVAPLHF.

The V and J genes are TRBV5-1 and TRBJ2-5, with D uncertain. CDR1 and CDR2 from the germline V gene are SGHRS and YFSETQ. The CDR3 has 14 residues. Trimming took 3 bases from V and 0 from J, leaving 9 bases between them. The CDR3 loop reads CASSSGGYQETQYF. CDR3 DNA: TGCGCCAGCAGCTCTGGCGGCTACCAAGAGACCCAGTACTTC.

Ten or more counts support this clonotype. The rearrangement links TRBV7-2 to TRBJ2-5; 8 positions match TRBD2. Trimming at V came to 5 bases and at J to 3 bases, leaving 5 bases not matched to a gene. Germline V lookup: CDR1 SGHTA, CDR2 FQGNSA. The CDR3 totals 14 residues. The CDR3 DNA follows: TGTGCCAGCAGCCAAAATAGCGGGAAAGAGACCCAGTACTTC. Translated: CASSQNSGKETQYF.

In this sample, this clonotype turned up a few times. The rearrangement links TRBV9 to TRBJ2-6, with 9 bases identical to TRBD1. V dropped 0 bases and J dropped 6; count of bases not matched to a gene: 13. Germline assignment: CDR1 SGDLS and CDR2 YYNGEE. The CDR3 totals 19 residues. The CDR3 sequence: CASSVARGTGRVMANVLTF. In DNA, the CDR3 is TGTGCCAGCAGCGTAGCCCGTGGGACAGGGCGGGTCATGGCCAACGTCCTGACTTTC.

The chain links TRBV6-2 or TRBV6-3 to TRBJ1-2; TRBD1 might be the D (6 bases). The V gene lost 7 bases and the J gene lost 6 bases, with 15 bases spanning the gap. The CDR3 loop spans 13 amino acids. CDR1 and CDR2 from the germline V gene are MNHEY and SVGEGT. CDR3 DNA sequence: TGTGCCAGCAACAGGGACGGATCAAATGGCTACACCTTC. Encoded protein: CASNRDGSNGYTF.

The gene calls are TRBV24-1 and TRBJ2-3; the D gene is possibly TRBD2 (5 bases). Germline-derived CDR1 and CDR2 are KGHDR and SFDVKD. V was trimmed by 9 bases and J by 0 bases, leaving 15 bases between them. The CDR3 extends over 15 amino acids. The CDR3 DNA is TGTGCCACCGCGGGTGCCGACGGCAGCACAGATACGCAGTATTTT. It codes for CATAGADGSTDTQYF.

The V and J genes are TRBV27 and TRBJ2-5; D not certain. The CDR3 has 14 residues. The V gene's germline CDR1 is MNHEY and CDR2 SMNVEV (reference sequence). V was cut by 0 bases and J by 7 bases, with 12 bases left in between. DNA for the CDR3: TGTGCCAGCAGTTTATCGATTTGGCCCGGGACCCAGTACTTC. Its protein is CASSLSIWPGTQYF.

The chain joins TRBV6-5 to TRBJ1-5; no clear D. The CDR3 consists of 15 residues. Germline V gene lookup returns CDR1 MNHEY and CDR2 SVGAGI. V was trimmed by 5 bases and J by 5 bases, leaving 16 bases between them. The CDR3 loop reads CASSKMTGNHQPQHF. The CDR3 nucleotides are TGTGCCAGCAGTAAGATGACGGGCAACCATCAGCCCCAGCATTTT.

This clonotype was seen a handful of times. This chain uses TRBV4-2 with TRBJ1-6, with D possibly TRBD1 on 6 matching bases. V dropped 6 bases and J dropped 10 bases, with 16 bases sitting between them. The CDR3 runs to 14 residues. Germline values: CDR1 LGHNA, CDR2 YNFKEQ. The DNA of the CDR3 is TGTGCCAGCAGTAATGGGGGGGCTGGATCACCCCTCCACTTT. It codes for CASSNGGAGSPLHF.

There are a few counts of this clonotype. V is TRBV7-9 and J is TRBJ1-1; 8 nucleotides match TRBD1. Germline values: CDR1 SEHNR, CDR2 FQNEAQ (reference sequence). The CDR3 has 16 residues. V lost 2 bases to trimming and J lost 2 bases; unmatched junction nucleotides: 7. CDR3: CASSLPYGQGNTEAFF. CDR3 coding DNA: TGTGCCAGCAGCTTACCTTACGGACAGGGAAACACTGAAGCTTTCTTT.

This clonotype was seen once. The chain links TRBV6-5 to TRBJ2-1, with no clear D. Looked up from germline, CDR1 is MNHEY and CDR2 is SVGAGI. This CDR3 is built from 12 residues. V was shortened by 4 bases and J by 11 bases, with 12 bases between the two germline ends. The CDR3 nucleotides are TGTGCCAGCAGTTCGAGTTGGGCGAAGCAGTTCTTC. Translating it yields CASSSSWAKQFF.

This clonotype showed up just a few times. This chain joins TRBV29-1 and TRBJ1-2, with 8 positions matching TRBD1. The CDR3 sequence is 13 residues long. CDR1 and CDR2 (germline): SQVTM, ANQGSEA. The V segment lost 3 bases and the J segment 8 bases; nucleotides outside the gene matches: 8. This CDR3 is CSVDPGQGTGYTF. CDR3 sequence (DNA): TGCAGCGTTGACCCCGGACAGGGAACAGGCTACACCTTC.

This chain joins TRBV18 and TRBJ2-3, with a weak D call TRBD1 (5 bases). Trimming took off 4 bases at V and 0 bases at J, with 8 bases between the two ends. Germline V gene lookup returns CDR1 KGHSH and CDR2 LQKENI. CDR3 length: 14 residues. This CDR3 reads CASSQQDSTDTQYF. CDR3 coding DNA: TGTGCCAGCTCACAACAGGATAGCACAGATACGCAGTATTTT.